A selection of T cell receptor beta chains follows, all from one sample in a study of tumor-infiltrating lymphocytes in primary liver carcinoma. TCRdb reanalysed the multiplex PCR reads using MiXCR and keeps one entry per CDR3 protein. This sample carries over 75,000 distinct CDR3 sequences, less than 70% of them seen once, and the ten largest clones take around 27%. Sequencing was done on a sample of tumor-adjacent normal liver tissue. The receptor source for this set is a man aged 40-49 years with primary liver carcinoma and hepatitis B virus infection. CDR3s include the opening cysteine and the closing phenylalanine or tryptophan. The D gene is left open where the match is weak. Where a row states a size, it is once, few, many or the class of an expanded clone; other rows omit it.

.,.,TRBJ2-7,TRBV27,TGTGCCAGCAGTTTTCAGGCGGGCGTCTCCTACGAGCAGTACTTC,CASSFQAGVSYEQYF
.,.,TRBJ2-7,TRBV7-8,TGTGTCAGCAGCTTTGCCCTATCCTACGAGCAGTACTTC,CVSSFALSYEQYF
.,many,TRBJ2-6,TRBV6-2/TRBV6-3,TGTGCCAGCAGTCTCCCACCGGGGGAGCAATCTGGGGCCAACGTCCTGACTTTC,CASSLPPGEQSGANVLTF
TRBD2,.,TRBJ2-5,TRBV7-9,TGTGCCAGCAGCTTCGGACTAGCTCAGACCCAGTACTTC,CASSFGLAQTQYF
.,.,TRBJ2-7,TRBV11-2,TGTGCCAGCAGCTTCAAGGGACATTTCTACAAGCAGTACTTC,CASSFKGHFYKQYF
.,.,TRBJ2-7,TRBV6-6,TGTGCCAGCATCATTGGGACTTTTGGTTTCGAGCAGTACTTC,CASIIGTFGFEQYF
TRBD2,.,TRBJ2-1,TRBV11-2,TGTGCCAGCAGTCCCGAGAGCGGGAACGCTAATGAGCAGTTCTTC,CASSPESGNANEQFF
.,.,TRBJ2-5,TRBV11-2,TGTGCCAGCAGCTTAGATCTGGGAGGGGGACAAGAGACCCAACACTTC,CASSLDLGGGQETQHF
.,.,TRBJ2-5,TRBV5-4,TGTGCCAGCAGCCCGGACTTCCAAGAGACCCAGCACTTC,CASSPDFQETQHF
TRBD1,.,TRBJ2-5,TRBV11-2,TGTCCCCGCAAGGGACAGGGAGAGACCCAGTACTTC,CPRKGQGETQYF
TRBD2,.,TRBJ2-1,TRBV11-2,TGTGCCAGCAGCTTAGGTACTAGCGGCAGGGGTGAGCAGTTCTTC,CASSLGTSGRGEQFF
TRBD2,.,TRBJ2-1,TRBV7-3,TGTGCCAGCAGCTTACTGCTAGCGGATTACAATGAGCAGTTCTTC,CASSLLLADYNEQFF
TRBD2,.,TRBJ2-7,TRBV6-2/TRBV6-3,TGTGCCAGCGAGCGAGCGGGAGTATTTTACGAGCAGTATTTC,CASERAGVFYEQYF
.,.,TRBJ2-2,TRBV29-1,TGCAACTTGGGGCATGGGGAGCTGTTTTTT,CNLGHGELFF
TRBD1,.,TRBJ1-4,TRBV6-6,TGTGTCAGCAGTTTTGGGACAGGGGCGACAACCAATGAAAAACTGTTTTTT,CVSSFGTGATTNEKLFF
.,.,TRBJ2-1,TRBV7-8,TGTGCCAGCAGCTGGACTATTGGGATGACCGACTACAATGAGCAGTTCTTC,CASSWTIGMTDYNEQFF
TRBD2,medium-sized,TRBJ2-7,TRBV11-2,TGTGCCAGCAACCGACTCGGACTAGCGGATGCCTACGAGCAGTACTTC,CASNRLGLADAYEQYF
TRBD2,many,TRBJ2-1,TRBV5-4,TGTGCCAGCAGCTACGGACTAGCGGGAGGACTTTGGTTCTTC,CASSYGLAGGLWFF
TRBD1,.,TRBJ2-7,TRBV20-1,TGCAGTGCTACCGGACAGGGCTACTACGAGCAGTACTTC,CSATGQGYYEQYF
TRBD2,.,TRBJ2-1,TRBV7-8,TGTGCCAGCAGCTTAATACCGGGACTAGCGGAGAGTGAGCAGTTCTTC,CASSLIPGLAESEQFF
TRBD2,.,TRBJ2-5,TRBV4-1,TGCGCCAGCAGTTTAGCGGGAGGCCGCCAAGAGACCCGGTACTTC,CASSLAGGRQETRYF
.,.,TRBJ2-1,TRBV11-2,TGTGCTAGCAGCTTGGGTATCGGACTAACCATGGGTGAGCAGTTCTTC,CASSLGIGLTMGEQFF
.,many,TRBJ2-7,TRBV4-1,TGCGCCAGCAGCCAAGGTCGCACTCTCGGGGAGCAGTACTTC,CASSQGRTLGEQYF
TRBD2,.,TRBJ2-7,TRBV20-1,TGCAGTGCTAGCTCCCCTAGCGGACCTTCCTACGAGCAGTACTTC,CSASSPSGPSYEQYF